A selection of T cell receptor beta chains follows, all from one sample in a study of T cell responses to AZD1222 COVID-19 vaccine. The data were produced by immunoSEQ multiplex PCR, yet TCRdb's version contains in-frame clones alone and is incomplete. The profile covers roughly 150,000 clones, with around 87% appearing a single time and about a tenth taken by the ten largest. The input for sequencing was peripheral blood, taken 28 days after the second AZD1222 dose. The source of these receptors is an adult who received the AZD1222 COVID-19 vaccine. CDR3s include the opening cysteine and the closing phenylalanine or tryptophan. Fields, in order: clone size, V gene, D gene, J gene, CDR3 DNA, CDR3 protein. A D gene is named only where the DNA matches it firmly. Rows may omit the clone size; those that give it use once, few, many or a size class.

>.|TRBV5-4|.|TRBJ2-1
TGTGCCAGCAGCTTGGTTGCTAGCAGGAATGAGCAGTTCTTC
CASSLVASRNEQFF
>.|TRBV6-5|.|TRBJ1-2
TGTGCCAGCACCTCGGGGGGCATCGATGGCTACACCTTC
CASTSGGIDGYTF
>few|TRBV7-9|TRBD2|TRBJ2-2
TGTGCCAGCAGCTTATATGCGGGAGCCGGGGAGCTGTTTTTT
CASSLYAGAGELFF
>.|TRBV7-9|.|TRBJ2-6
TGTGCCAGCAGCTTAGCAGGGACCGGGGCCAACGTCCTGACTTTC
CASSLAGTGANVLTF
>.|TRBV19|.|TRBJ2-5
TGTGCCAGTAGTATTCTTGGGGGGAGACAAGAGACCCAGTACTTC
CASSILGGRQETQYF
>once|TRBV28|TRBD1|TRBJ2-3
TGTGCCAGCAGTCTACAGGGGGCCCCCACAGATACGCAGTATTTT
CASSLQGAPTDTQYF
>.|TRBV7-7|.|TRBJ1-4
TGTGCTAGCAGCTTAAACGGGGACGAAAAACTGTTTTTT
CASSLNGDEKLFF
>.|TRBV18|TRBD2|TRBJ2-3
TGTGCCAGCTCACCTGGACTAGCGGATACGCAGTATTTT
CASSPGLADTQYF
>.|TRBV28|.|TRBJ1-4
TGTGCCAGCAGTCAGACAGGAACATTGGAAAAACTGTTTTTT
CASSQTGTLEKLFF
>.|TRBV9|.|TRBJ2-2
TGTGCCAGCCAAGGGCCCGGGGAGCTGTTTTTT
CASQGPGELFF
>.|TRBV9|TRBD1|TRBJ1-1
TGTGCCAGCAGGGACAGGGAAACCTTAGAGCCTGAAGCTTTCTTT
CASRDRETLEPEAFF
>.|TRBV20-1|.|TRBJ2-7
TGCAGTGCTGAGGCAAACGAGCAGTACTTC
CSAEANEQYF
>once|TRBV5-4|TRBD2|TRBJ2-1
TGTGCCAGCAGCCCGGTGAGAGCGGGAGGACATGAGCAGTTCTTC
CASSPVRAGGHEQFF
>.|TRBV7-9|TRBD1|TRBJ1-1
TGTGCCAGCAGCTTGGGACTACAGGGGGCGTCTGAAGCTTTCTTT
CASSLGLQGASEAFF
>.|TRBV9|.|TRBJ1-3
TGTGCCAGCAGCGGCTACTCTGGAAACACCATATATTTT
CASSGYSGNTIYF
>.|TRBV7-2|TRBD1|TRBJ2-1
TGTGCCAGCAGCTTAGCCGGGACAGGGGGCTACAATGAGCAGTTCTTC
CASSLAGTGGYNEQFF
>.|TRBV7-2|.|TRBJ1-5
TGTGCCAGCAGCCCAGATAGCAATCAGCCCCAGCATTTT
CASSPDSNQPQHF
>.|TRBV28|.|TRBJ2-5
TGTGCCAGCAGTAACAGGGAGTTGAGGGTAGAGACCCAGTACTTC
CASSNRELRVETQYF
>once|TRBV28|.|TRBJ2-7
TGTGCCAGCAGTCCCCCGTGGGGGGGGCCCCCCTACGAGCAGTACTTC
CASSPPWGGPPYEQYF
>.|TRBV18|TRBD1|TRBJ1-3
TGTGCCAGCTCACCTTCCGGGACAGGGATCGGAGGAAACACCATATATTTT
CASSPSGTGIGGNTIYF
>.|TRBV24-1|.|TRBJ2-2
TGTGCCACCAGTGATCCTGGACAGAACACCGGGGAGCTGTTTTTT
CATSDPGQNTGELFF
>once|TRBV6-5|.|TRBJ1-5
TGTGCCAGCAGACCCTGGGGGGATTTACAGCCCCAGCATTTT
CASRPWGDLQPQHF
>few|TRBV19|TRBD2|TRBJ2-7
TGTGCCAGTAAACCGGGACTAGCGGGAGTATCCGAGCAGTACTTC
CASKPGLAGVSEQYF
>.|TRBV19|TRBD1|TRBJ2-7
TGTGCCAGTAGTATAGGAACAGGGGGTTACGAGCAGTACTTC
CASSIGTGGYEQYF
>.|TRBV28|.|TRBJ1-1
TGTGCCAGCCCTCCCAGGGGCGGTTGGGGGGCTGAAGCTTTCTTT
CASPPRGGWGAEAFF
>.|TRBV6-5|.|TRBJ1-1
TGTGCCAGCAGGGATCCACAGGGTTTTCACACTGAAGCTTTCTTT
CASRDPQGFHTEAFF
>.|TRBV5-4|.|TRBJ1-1
TGTGCCAGCAGCTCCCGGGACATCTATCCGGGGGCTGAAGCTTTCTTT
CASSSRDIYPGAEAFF
>.|TRBV9|.|TRBJ1-1
TGTGCCAGCAGCGGACTGATTTCGAACACTGAAGCTTTCTTT
CASSGLISNTEAFF
>.|TRBV7-3|.|TRBJ2-6
TGTGCCAGCAGCCCAAGAGCCGGTGGGGCCAACGTCCTGACTTTC
CASSPRAGGANVLTF
>.|TRBV19|.|TRBJ1-1
TGTGCCAGTAGCCGGGACGGCACCCAATTT
CASSRDGTQF
>once|TRBV6-1|TRBD1|TRBJ1-3
TGTGCCAGCAGGGACACGACAGGGAGCGGAAACACCATATATTTT
CASRDTTGSGNTIYF
>.|TRBV11-2|.|TRBJ2-7
TGTGCCAGCAGCTACGCTTGGGACTACGAGCAGTACTTC
CASSYAWDYEQYF
>.|TRBV29-1|TRBD2|TRBJ2-7
TGCAGGGAGGGACTAGCGTCTCCCCCCTACTACGAGCAGTACTTC
CREGLASPPYYEQYF
>.|TRBV19|TRBD2|TRBJ2-5
TGTGCCAGTAGTCTAGCGGGATTCCAAGAGACCCAGTACTTC
CASSLAGFQETQYF
>.|TRBV19|TRBD1|TRBJ2-1
TGTGCCAGTAAGGTAGAAGGGGGCGCAGGTAATGAGCAGTTCTTC
CASKVEGGAGNEQFF
>.|TRBV28|.|TRBJ2-7
TGTGCCAGCAGTCCTGACTACTACGAGCAGTACTTC
CASSPDYYEQYF
>.|TRBV6-5|.|TRBJ1-2
TGTGCCAGCAGGACCGACTCCACTTCCACCTATGGCTACACCTTC
CASRTDSTSTYGYTF
>.|TRBV5-1|TRBD1|TRBJ1-1
TGCGCCAGCAGCTCCGGGACAGGGGTGCTTTCCACTGAAGCTTTCTTT
CASSSGTGVLSTEAFF
>few|TRBV5-1|.|TRBJ2-7
TGCGCCAGCACCCGGGGTCTTAGTACCGACGAGCAGTACTTC
CASTRGLSTDEQYF
>once|TRBV7-8|TRBD1|TRBJ1-6
TGTGCCAGCAGCACCGGACAGGGGGCGCGCTCACCCCTCCACTTT
CASSTGQGARSPLHF
>.|TRBV6-2/TRBV6-3|.|TRBJ2-7
TGTGCCAGCAGCCCGCCCGGGGACGAGCAGTACTTC
CASSPPGDEQYF
>.|TRBV25-1|.|TRBJ1-6
TGTGCCAGCAGTGGAGAGACAGGTGGTTGGTCACCCCTCCACTTT
CASSGETGGWSPLHF
>.|TRBV7-3|.|TRBJ2-7
TGTGCCAGCAGCTTAAAGTGCATAGACCCGTACTTC
CASSLKCIDPYF
>.|TRBV30|.|TRBJ2-5
TGTGCCTGGAGTCCTTCGGGGTCCCAAGAGACCCAGTACTTC
CAWSPSGSQETQYF
>once|TRBV9|TRBD1|TRBJ1-6
TGTGCCAGCAGCGAAGGGGGCGCTTCACCCCTCCACTTT
CASSEGGASPLHF
>once|TRBV9|TRBD1|TRBJ2-1
TGTGCCAGCAGCGCGGACAGGGAGCAGTTCTTC
CASSADREQFF
>.|TRBV19|.|TRBJ2-5
TGTGCCAGTAGGGTACGGGAGACCCAGTACTTC
CASRVRETQYF
>.|TRBV29-1|.|TRBJ2-3
TGCAGCGTTGAAACGGACACATCCACAGATACGCAGTATTTT
CSVETDTSTDTQYF
>once|TRBV5-4|.|TRBJ1-2
TGTGCCAGCAGCCCTGGGTGGAGAGGGGCTGGCTACACCTTC
CASSPGWRGAGYTF
>few|TRBV7-2|.|TRBJ2-7
TGTGCCAGCAGCTCGTCTAGAGGGTCCTACGAGCAGTACTTC
CASSSSRGSYEQYF
>.|TRBV3-1/TRBV3-2|.|TRBJ2-3
TGTGCCAGCAGCCAAGACCGTACTAGGCGTGATACGCAGTATTTT
CASSQDRTRRDTQYF
>.|TRBV18|.|TRBJ1-6
TGTGCCAGCTCACCAGGGATTGATTCACCCCTCCACTTT
CASSPGIDSPLHF